The clone carrying this T cell receptor beta chain was observed a handful of times. No antigen is known for it. These data belong to a study of circulating and synovial CD4+ cells in juvenile arthritis. Sequenced by immunoSEQ multiplex PCR; TCRdb stores in-frame clones only, minus some. The top ten clones hold more than 3.5% of a sample with over 11,000 clones, around four fifths of them seen once. This CDR3 is built from 15 residues. The J segment lost 0 bases and the V segment lost 4 bases, leaving 6 bases of the junction unmatched. Looked up from germline, CDR1 is GTSNPN and CDR2 is SVGIG (reference sequence). Study-level results: Circulating pathogenic-like lymphocytes shared a substantially higher fraction of CDR3 sequences with synovium than bulk blood. Bulk blood CD4 repertoires were more diverse than these.

This receptor was identified in a human patient with juvenile idiopathic arthritis. Some clones in this sample may be carry-over from other donors' samples. The chain employs TRBV30 and TRBJ2-1; 7 nucleotides agree with TRBD1. Sequenced material: CD4+ T cells from synovial fluid. The CDR3 spells CAWKTGTDSYNEQFF. The DNA of the CDR3 is TGTGCCTGGAAAACTGGGACAGACTCCTACAATGAGCAGTTCTTC.